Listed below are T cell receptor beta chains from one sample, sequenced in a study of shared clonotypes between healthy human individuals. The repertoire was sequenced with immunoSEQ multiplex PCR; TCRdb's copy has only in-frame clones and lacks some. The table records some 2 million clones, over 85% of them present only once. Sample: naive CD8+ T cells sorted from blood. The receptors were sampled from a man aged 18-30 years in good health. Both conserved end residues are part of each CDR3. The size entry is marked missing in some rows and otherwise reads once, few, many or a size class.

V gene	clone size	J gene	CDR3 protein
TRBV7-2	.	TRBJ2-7	CASSEAVEQYF
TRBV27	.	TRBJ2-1	CASSLNYPGFTDNEQFF
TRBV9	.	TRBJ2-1	CASSVATEQFF
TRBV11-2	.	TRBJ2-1	CASSLVKPEQFF
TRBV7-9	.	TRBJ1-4	CASTGTGGWREKLFF
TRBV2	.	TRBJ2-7	CASSEMGSRDEQYF
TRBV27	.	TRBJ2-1	CASSLEGSNEQFF
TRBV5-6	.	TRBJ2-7	CASSWGQGAYEQYF
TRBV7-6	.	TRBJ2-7	CASSDEAGMVEF
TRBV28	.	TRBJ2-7	CASRTRTESSYEQYF
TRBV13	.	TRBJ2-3	CASGGTSADTQYF
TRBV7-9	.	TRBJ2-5	CASSPRRGGAQRETQYF
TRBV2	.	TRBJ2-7	CASSVTRGSYEQYF
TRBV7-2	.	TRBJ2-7	CASSLALAYEQYF
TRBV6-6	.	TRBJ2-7	CASSYRPQVEQYF
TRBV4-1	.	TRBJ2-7	CASSQDASSYEQYF
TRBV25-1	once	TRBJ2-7	CASSGPSRDEQYF
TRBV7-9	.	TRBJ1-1	CASSLGRTEAFF
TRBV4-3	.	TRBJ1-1	CASSHSWSMNTEAFF
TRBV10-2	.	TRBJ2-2	CASGRGLAGVGGELFF
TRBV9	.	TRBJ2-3	CASSVEGTAVSPDTQYF
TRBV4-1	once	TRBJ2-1	CASSQVTGVSYNEQFF
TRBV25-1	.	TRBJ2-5	CASSEQGGPETQYF
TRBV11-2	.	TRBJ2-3	CASSLGPGTSGSTDTQYF
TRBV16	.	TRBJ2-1	CASTPGGSGVLYEQFF
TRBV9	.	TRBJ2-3	CASSVGLAGATDTQYF
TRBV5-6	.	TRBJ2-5	CASSSLGTSGEETQYF
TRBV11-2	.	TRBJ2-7	CASSLESGETYEQYF
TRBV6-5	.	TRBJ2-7	CASSPSSEETEQYF
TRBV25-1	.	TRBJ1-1	CASLGGNTEAFF
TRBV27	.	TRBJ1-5	CASSLWAGGEPQHF
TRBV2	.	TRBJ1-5	CASTNRTDSNQPQHF
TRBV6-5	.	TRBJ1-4	CASSYFADKKEKLFF
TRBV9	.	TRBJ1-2	CASTPFIGSLGYTF
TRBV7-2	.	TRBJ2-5	CASSPLGLGSETQYF
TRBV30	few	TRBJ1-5	CAWGSENSNQPQHF
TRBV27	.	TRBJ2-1	CASRPPIVAVDNEQFF
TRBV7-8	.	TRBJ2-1	CASSLAEGGAINEQFF
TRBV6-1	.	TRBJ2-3	CASSEYRGPDTQYF
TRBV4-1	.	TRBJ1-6	CASSQEEGSNSPLHF
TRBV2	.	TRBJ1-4	CASSGGDGNEKLFF
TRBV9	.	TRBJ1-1	CASSVEVSSEAFF
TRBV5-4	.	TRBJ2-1	CASSPEGNEQFF
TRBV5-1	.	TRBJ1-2	CASSSDWGLGGYTF
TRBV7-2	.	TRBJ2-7	CASSLVSEGEQYF
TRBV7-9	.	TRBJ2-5	CASSSKRTGGQETQYF
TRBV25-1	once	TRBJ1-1	CASSEGVNTEAFF
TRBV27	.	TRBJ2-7	CASSYTGTDYEQYF
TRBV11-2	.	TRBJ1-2	CASSLGAGIFYGYTF
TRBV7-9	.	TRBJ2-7	CASSYDSYEQYF
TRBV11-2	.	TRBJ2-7	CASSLDPWQEHPYEQYF
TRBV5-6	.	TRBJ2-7	CASSSNYEQYF
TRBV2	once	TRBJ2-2	CASSPGHNTGELFF
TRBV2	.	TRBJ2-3	CASSDPREEDTQYF
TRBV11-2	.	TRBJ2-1	CASSLEGPGQFF
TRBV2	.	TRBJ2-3	CASSLIAGDITDTQYF
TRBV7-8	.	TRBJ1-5	CASSQPGQSNQPQHF
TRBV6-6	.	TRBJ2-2	CASSTRAGESTGELFF